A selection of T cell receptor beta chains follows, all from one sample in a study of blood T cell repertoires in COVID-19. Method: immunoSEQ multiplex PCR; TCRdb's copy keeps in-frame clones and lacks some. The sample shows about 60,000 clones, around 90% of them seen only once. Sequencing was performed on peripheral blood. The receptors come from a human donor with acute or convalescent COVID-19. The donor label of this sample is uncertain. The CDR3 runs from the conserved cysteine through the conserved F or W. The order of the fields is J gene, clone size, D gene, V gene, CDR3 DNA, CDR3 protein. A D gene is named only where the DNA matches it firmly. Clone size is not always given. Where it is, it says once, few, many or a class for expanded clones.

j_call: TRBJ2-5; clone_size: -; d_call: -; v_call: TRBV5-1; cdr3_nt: TGCGCCAGCAGCTTGTCGGGAGTCCAAGAGACCCAGTACTTC; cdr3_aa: CASSLSGVQETQYF
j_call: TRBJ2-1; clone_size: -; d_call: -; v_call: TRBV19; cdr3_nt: TGTGCCAGTACTTCCTCCTACAATGAGCAGTTCTTC; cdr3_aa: CASTSSYNEQFF
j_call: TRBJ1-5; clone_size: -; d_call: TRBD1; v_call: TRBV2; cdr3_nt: TGTGCCAGCAGGGACCGGGACAGAGGGGGTCAGCCCCAGCATTTT; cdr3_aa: CASRDRDRGGQPQHF
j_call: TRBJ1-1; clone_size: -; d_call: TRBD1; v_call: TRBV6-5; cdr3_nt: TGTGCCAGCAGTAAGACAGGGGTAGCTTTCTTT; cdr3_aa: CASSKTGVAFF
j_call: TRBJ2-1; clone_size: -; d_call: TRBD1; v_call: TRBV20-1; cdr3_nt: TGCAGTGCTAGTTCAGGGGACAGGGTGTATGATGAGCAGTTCTTC; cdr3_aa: CSASSGDRVYDEQFF
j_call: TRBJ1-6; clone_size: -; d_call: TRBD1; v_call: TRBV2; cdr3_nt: TGTGCCAGCAGTGAAGACAGGGGAGATTCACCCCTCCACTTT; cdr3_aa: CASSEDRGDSPLHF
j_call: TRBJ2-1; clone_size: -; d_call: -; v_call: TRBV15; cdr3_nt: TGTGCCACCAGCAGAGATTTGGCGGACAATGAGCAGTTCTTC; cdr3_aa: CATSRDLADNEQFF
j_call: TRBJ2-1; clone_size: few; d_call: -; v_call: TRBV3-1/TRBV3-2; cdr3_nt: TGTGCCAGCAGCCATCATGGGGAGATTGAGCAGTTCTTC; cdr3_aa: CASSHHGEIEQFF
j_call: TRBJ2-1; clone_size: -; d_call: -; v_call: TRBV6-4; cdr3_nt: TGTGCCAGCTCTCTTGGCTCGGGTTCCGGCAATGAGCAGTTCTTC; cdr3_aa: CASSLGSGSGNEQFF
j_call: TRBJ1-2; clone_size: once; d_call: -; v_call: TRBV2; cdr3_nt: TGTGCCAGCAGCCTCACCCAGACAGATGGCTACACCTTC; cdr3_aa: CASSLTQTDGYTF
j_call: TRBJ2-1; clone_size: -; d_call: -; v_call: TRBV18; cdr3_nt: TGTGCCAGCTCACCACCCGGGGAAGTTGAGCAGTTCTTC; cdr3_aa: CASSPPGEVEQFF
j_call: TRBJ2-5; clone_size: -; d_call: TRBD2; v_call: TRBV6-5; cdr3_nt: TGTGCCAGCAGACGAAGCGGGGGGCCAGGGGAGACCCAGTACTTC; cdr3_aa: CASRRSGGPGETQYF
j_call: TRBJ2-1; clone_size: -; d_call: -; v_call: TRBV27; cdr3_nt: TGTGCCAGCAGTTGGGGCAGGGGCCGGAATGAGCAGTTCTTC; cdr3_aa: CASSWGRGRNEQFF
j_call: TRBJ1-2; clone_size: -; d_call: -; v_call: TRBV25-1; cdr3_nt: TGTGCCAGCAGTGACTCTACTGGCTACACCTTC; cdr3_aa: CASSDSTGYTF
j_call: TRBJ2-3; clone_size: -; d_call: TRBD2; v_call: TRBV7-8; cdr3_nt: TGTGCCAGCAGCTTGCTAGCGGTCACAGATACGCAGTATTTT; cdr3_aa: CASSLLAVTDTQYF
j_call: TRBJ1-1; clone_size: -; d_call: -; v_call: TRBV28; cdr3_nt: TGTGCCAGCAGAATGAAGTGGAGAACCTTGAACACTGAAGCTTTCTTT; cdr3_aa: CASRMKWRTLNTEAFF
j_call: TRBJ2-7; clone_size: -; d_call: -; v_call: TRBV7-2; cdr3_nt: TGTGCCAGCAGCACCGGGACTCCCCTCTACGAGCAGTACTTC; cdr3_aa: CASSTGTPLYEQYF
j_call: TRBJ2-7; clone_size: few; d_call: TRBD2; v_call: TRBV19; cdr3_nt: TGTGCCAGTAGTTCCCGGACTAGCGGGAGTTTTAAGCAGTACTTC; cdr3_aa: CASSSRTSGSFKQYF
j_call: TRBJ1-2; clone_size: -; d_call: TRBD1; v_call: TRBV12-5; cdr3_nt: TGTGCTAGTGGTTCACCGGGACAGGGGGTAGGCTATGGCTACACCTTC; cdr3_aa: CASGSPGQGVGYGYTF
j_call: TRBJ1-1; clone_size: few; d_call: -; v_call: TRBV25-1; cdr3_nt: TGTGCCAGCAGCTCTGGTCGGGGACTCACTGAAGCTTTCTTT; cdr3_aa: CASSSGRGLTEAFF
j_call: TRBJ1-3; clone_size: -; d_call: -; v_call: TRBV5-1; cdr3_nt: TGCGCCAGCAGCTCGGGGACTTCTGGAAACACCATATATTTT; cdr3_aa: CASSSGTSGNTIYF
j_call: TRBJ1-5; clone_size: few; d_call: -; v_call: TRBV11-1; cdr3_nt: TGTGCCAGCAGCTCCTCAGGTCCGGGGGGCAATCAGCCCCAGCATTTT; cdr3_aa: CASSSSGPGGNQPQHF
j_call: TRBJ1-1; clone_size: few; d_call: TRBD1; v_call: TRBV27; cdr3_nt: TGTGCCAGCAGTTTAAAAAGAGGGGGCGGAACTGAAGCTTTCTTT; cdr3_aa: CASSLKRGGGTEAFF
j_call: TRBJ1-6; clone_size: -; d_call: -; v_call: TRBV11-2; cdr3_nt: TGTGCCAGCAGCTTAGATAGTAAGGGGCCCTATAATTCACCCCTCCACTTT; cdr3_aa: CASSLDSKGPYNSPLHF
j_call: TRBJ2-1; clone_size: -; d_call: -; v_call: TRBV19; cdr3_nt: TGTGCCAGTACGCCAACGTCGAGCTCCTACAATGAGCAGTTCTTC; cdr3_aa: CASTPTSSSYNEQFF